Here is one T cell receptor (beta chain) with its context. The antigen is not known. This sample was included in a study of cytomegalovirus exposure and HLA in healthy donors. The CDR3 contains 14 residues. V lost 0 bases and J lost 2, with 6 bases in between. Germline CDR1 is SGDLS and CDR2 is YYNGEE. Findings and caveats of the study: Later on, an analysis showed TCR association rates differing by HLA locus, with DRB1 the most and HLA-C the fewest. Trimming of TCR beta V- and J-genes showed a link, identified in a later analysis, to a missense DCLRE1C variant. Later analysis suggested most CMV-associated TCR beta chains were HLA-restricted.

A multiplex PCR was run with 60 Vbeta primers and 13 Jbeta primers. The protocol was immunoSEQ multiplex PCR, while the TCRdb copy is restricted to in-frame clones and leaves out a portion. The table includes more than 150,000 clones, roughly 77% detected once. The chain recombines TRBV9 with TRBJ1-3; D gene unclear. The sequence came from a woman aged 30 to 39 in good health and CMV-seropositive. The sequenced sample was PBMCs. For the CDR3, the DNA is TGTGCCAGCAGCGTAGAGAGGGCTGGAAACACCATATATTTT. Translating gives CASSVERAGNTIYF.